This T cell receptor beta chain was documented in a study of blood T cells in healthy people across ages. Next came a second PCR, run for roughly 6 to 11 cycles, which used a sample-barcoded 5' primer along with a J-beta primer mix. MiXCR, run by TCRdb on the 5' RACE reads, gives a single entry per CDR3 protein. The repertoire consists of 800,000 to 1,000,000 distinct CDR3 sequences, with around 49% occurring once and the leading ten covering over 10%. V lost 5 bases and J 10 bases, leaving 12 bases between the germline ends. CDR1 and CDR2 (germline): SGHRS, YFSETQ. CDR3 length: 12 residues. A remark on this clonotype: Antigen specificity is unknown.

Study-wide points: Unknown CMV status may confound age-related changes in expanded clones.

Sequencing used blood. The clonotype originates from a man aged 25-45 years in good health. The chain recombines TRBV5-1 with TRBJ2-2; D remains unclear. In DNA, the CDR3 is TGCGCCAGCAGTCCCCTACCAGAGGAGCTGTTTTTT. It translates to CASSPLPEELFF.